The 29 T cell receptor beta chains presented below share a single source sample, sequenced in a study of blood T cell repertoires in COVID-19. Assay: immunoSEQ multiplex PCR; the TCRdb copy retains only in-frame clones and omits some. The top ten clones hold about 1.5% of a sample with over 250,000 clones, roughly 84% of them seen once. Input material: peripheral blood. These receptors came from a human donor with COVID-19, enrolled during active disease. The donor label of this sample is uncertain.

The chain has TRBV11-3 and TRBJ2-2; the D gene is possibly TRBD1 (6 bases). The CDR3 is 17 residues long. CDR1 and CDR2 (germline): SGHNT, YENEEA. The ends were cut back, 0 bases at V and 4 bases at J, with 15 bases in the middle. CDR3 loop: CASSLDVTGLVTGELFF. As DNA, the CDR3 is TGTGCCAGCAGCTTAGATGTCACAGGGTTGGTCACCGGGGAGCTGTTTTTT.

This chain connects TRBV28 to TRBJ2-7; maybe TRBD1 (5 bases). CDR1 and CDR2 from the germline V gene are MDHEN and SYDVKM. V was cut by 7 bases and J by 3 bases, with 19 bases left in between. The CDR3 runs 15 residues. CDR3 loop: CASTPQDRGRYEQYF. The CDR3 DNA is TGTGCCAGCACTCCACAGGACCGCGGCCGCTACGAGCAGTACTTC.

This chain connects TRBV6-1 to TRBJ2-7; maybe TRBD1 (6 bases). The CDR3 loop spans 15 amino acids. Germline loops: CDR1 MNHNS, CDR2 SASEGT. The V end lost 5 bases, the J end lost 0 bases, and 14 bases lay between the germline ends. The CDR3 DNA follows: TGTGCCAGCAGTTCCCACAGGGCGAGCTCCTACGAGCAGTACTTC. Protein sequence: CASSSHRASSYEQYF.

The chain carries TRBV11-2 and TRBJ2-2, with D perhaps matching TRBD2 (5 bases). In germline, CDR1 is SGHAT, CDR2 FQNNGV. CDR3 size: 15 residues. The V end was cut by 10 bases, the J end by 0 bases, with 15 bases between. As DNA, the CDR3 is TGTGCCACTCACGAGGGCCCAGCGAACACCGGGGAGCTGTTTTTT. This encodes CATHEGPANTGELFF. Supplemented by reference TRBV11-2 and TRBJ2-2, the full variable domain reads EAGVAQSPRYKIIEKRQSVAFWCNPISGHATLYWYQQILGQGPKLLIQFQNNGVVDDSQLPKDRFSAERLKGVDSTLKIQPAKLEDSAVYLCATHEGPANTGELFFGEGSRLTVL.

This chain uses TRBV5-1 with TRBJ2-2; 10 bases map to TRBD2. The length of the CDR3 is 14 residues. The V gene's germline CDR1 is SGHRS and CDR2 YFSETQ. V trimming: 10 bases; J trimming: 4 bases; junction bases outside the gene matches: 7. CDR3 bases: TGCGCCGGGTCCCCTAGCGGGAGCACCGGGGAGCTGTTTTTT. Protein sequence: CAGSPSGSTGELFF.

Here the CDR3 reads CASSKRLAGAYEQYF. CDR3 nucleotides: TGTGCCAGCAGTAAACGACTAGCTGGAGCCTACGAGCAGTACTTC. The chain is built from TRBV6-2 or TRBV6-3 and TRBJ2-7, with 7 positions matching TRBD2. CDR1 and CDR2 from the germline V gene are MNHEY and SVGEGT. The CDR3 has 15 residues. Losses at the gene ends were 5 bases for V and 2 bases for J; bases not matched to a gene: 9.

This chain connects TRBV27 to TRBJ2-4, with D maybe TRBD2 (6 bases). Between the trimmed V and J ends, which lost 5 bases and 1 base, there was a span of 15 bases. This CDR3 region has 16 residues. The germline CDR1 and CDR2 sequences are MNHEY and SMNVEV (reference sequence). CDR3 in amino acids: CASSPAAAGAKNIQYF. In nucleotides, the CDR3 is TGTGCCAGCAGTCCGGCAGCAGCGGGTGCCAAAAACATTCAGTACTTC.

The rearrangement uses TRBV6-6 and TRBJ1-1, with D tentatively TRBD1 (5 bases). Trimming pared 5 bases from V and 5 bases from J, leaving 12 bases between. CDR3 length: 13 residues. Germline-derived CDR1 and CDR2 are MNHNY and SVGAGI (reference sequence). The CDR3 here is CASSARVRTEAFF. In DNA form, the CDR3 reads TGTGCCAGCAGTGCCAGGGTGAGGACTGAAGCTTTCTTT.

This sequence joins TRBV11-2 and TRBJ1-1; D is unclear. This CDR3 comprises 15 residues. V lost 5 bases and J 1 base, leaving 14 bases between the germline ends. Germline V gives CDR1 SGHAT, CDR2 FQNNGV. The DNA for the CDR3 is TGTGCCAGCAGCCCCCTGGTGGCCAGGAACACTGAAGCTTTCTTT. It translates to CASSPLVARNTEAFF.

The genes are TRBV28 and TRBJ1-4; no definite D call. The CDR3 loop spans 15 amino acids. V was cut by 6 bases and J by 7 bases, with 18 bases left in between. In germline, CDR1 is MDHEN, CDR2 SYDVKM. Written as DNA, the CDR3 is TGTGCCAGCAGCGCCGACTCGAGTCTGACTGAAAAACTGTTTTTT. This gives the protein CASSADSSLTEKLFF.

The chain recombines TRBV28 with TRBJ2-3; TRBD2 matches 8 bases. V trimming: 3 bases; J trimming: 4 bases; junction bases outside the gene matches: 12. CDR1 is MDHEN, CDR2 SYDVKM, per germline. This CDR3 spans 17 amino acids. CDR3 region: CASSLKLWREAPDTQYF. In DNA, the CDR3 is TGTGCCAGCAGTTTGAAGTTGTGGCGGGAGGCCCCAGATACGCAGTATTTT.

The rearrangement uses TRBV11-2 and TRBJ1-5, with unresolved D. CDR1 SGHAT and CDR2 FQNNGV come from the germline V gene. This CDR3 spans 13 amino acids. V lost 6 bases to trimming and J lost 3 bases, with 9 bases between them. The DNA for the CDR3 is TGTGCCAGCAGTGTGGGCAACAATCAGCCCCAGCATTTT. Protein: CASSVGNNQPQHF.

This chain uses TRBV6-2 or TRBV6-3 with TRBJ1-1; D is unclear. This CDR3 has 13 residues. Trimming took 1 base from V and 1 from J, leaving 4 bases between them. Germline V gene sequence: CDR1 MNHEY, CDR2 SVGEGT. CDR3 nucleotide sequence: TGTGCCAGCAGTTACTTACAGAACACTGAAGCTTTCTTT. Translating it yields CASSYLQNTEAFF.

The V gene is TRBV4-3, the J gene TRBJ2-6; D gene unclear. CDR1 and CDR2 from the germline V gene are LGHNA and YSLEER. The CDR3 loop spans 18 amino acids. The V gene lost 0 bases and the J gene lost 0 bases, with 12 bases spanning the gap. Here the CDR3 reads CASSQDPRSRSGANVLTF. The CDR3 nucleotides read TGCGCCAGCAGCCAAGATCCCAGGTCCCGCTCTGGGGCCAACGTCCTGACTTTC.

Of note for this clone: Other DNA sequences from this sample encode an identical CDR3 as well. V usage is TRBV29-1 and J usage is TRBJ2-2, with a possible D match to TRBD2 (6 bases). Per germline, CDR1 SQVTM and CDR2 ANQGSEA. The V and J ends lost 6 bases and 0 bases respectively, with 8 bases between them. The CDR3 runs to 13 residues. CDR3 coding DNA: TGCAGCGTCGGGACTTCGAACACCGGGGAGCTGTTTTTT. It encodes CSVGTSNTGELFF.

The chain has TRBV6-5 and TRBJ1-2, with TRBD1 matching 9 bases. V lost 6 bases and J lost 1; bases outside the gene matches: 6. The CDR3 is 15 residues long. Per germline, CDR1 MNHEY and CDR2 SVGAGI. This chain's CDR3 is CASSRGQGINYGYTF. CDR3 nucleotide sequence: TGTGCCAGCAGCCGCGGACAGGGGATTAACTATGGCTACACCTTC.

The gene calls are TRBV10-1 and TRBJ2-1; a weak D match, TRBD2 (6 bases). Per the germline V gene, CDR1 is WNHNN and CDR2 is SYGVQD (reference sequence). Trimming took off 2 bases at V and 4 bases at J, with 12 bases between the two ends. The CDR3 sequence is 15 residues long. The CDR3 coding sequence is TGCGCCAGCAGTGAGCTAGCGACCCCTTACAATGAGCAGTTCTTC. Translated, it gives CASSELATPYNEQFF.

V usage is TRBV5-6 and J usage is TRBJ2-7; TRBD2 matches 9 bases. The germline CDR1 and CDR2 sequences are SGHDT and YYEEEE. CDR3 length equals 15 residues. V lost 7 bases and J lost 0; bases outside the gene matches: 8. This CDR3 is CASAGERGVSYEQYF. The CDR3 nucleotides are TGTGCCAGCGCGGGAGAGCGGGGGGTCTCCTACGAGCAGTACTTC. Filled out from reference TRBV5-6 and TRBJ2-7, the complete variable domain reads DAGVTQSPTHLIKTRGQQVTLRCSPKSGHDTVSWYQQALGQGPQFIFQYYEEEERQRGNFPDRFSGHQFPNYSSELNVNALLLGDSALYLCASAGERGVSYEQYFGPGTRLTVT.

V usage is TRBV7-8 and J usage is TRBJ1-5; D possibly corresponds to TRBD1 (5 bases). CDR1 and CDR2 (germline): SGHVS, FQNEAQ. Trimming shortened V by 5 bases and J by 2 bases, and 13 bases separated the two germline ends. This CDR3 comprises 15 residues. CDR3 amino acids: CASSPGGWGNQPQHF. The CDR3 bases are TGTGCCAGCAGCCCCGGGGGTTGGGGCAATCAGCCCCAGCATTTT. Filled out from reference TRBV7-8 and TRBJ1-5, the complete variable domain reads GAGVSQSPRYKVAKRGQDVALRCDPISGHVSLFWYQQALGQGPEFLTYFQNEAQLDKSGLPSDRFFAERPEGSVSTLKIQRTQQEDSAVYLCASSPGGWGNQPQHFGDGTRLSIL.

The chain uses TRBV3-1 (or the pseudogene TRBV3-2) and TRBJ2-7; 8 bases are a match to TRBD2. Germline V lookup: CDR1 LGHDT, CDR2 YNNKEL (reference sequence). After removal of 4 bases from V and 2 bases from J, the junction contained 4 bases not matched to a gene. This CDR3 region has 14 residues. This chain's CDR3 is CASSPTSGTYEQYF. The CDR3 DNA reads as TGTGCCAGCAGCCCCACTAGCGGCACCTACGAGCAGTACTTC.

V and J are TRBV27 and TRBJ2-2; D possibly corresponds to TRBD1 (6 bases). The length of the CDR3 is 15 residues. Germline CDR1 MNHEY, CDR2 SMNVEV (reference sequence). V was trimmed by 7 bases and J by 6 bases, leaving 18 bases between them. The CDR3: CASTWQGRTAGELFF. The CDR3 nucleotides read TGTGCCAGCACCTGGCAGGGGCGTACGGCCGGGGAGCTGTTTTTT.

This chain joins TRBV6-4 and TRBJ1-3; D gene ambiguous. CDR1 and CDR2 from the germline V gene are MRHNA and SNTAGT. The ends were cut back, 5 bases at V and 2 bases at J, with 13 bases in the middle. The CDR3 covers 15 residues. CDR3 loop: CASSPDGETGNTIYF. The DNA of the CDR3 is TGTGCCAGCAGTCCCGACGGGGAAACTGGAAACACCATATATTTT.

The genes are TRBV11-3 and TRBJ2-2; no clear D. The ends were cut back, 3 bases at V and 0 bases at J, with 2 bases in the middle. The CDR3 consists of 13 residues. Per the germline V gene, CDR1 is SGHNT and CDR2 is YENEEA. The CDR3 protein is CASSFANTGELFF. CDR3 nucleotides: TGTGCCAGCAGCTTCGCGAACACCGGGGAGCTGTTTTTT.

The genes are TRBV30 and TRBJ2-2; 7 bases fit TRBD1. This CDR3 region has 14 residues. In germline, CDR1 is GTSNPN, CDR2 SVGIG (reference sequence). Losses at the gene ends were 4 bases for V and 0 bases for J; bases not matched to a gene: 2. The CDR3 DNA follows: TGTGCCTGGATCAGGGGGACGAACACCGGGGAGCTGTTTTTT. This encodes CAWIRGTNTGELFF.

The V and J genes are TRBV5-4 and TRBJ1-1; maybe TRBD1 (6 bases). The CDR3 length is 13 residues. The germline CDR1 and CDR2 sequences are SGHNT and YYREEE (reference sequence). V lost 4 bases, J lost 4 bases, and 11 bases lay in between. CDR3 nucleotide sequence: TGTGCCAGCAGCCGGATAGGGGGCACTGAAGCTTTCTTT. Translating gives CASSRIGGTEAFF.

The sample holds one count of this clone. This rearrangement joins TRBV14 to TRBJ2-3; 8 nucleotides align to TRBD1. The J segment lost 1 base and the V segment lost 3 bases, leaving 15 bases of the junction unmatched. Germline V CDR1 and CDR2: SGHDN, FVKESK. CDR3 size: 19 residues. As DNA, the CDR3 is TGTGCCAGCAGCCACCACTGGACCCCCGGGACAGGAGGCACAGATACGCAGTATTTT. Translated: CASSHHWTPGTGGTDTQYF. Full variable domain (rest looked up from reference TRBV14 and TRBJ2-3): EAGVTQFPSHSVIEKGQTVTLRCDPISGHDNLYWYRRVMGKEIKFLLHFVKESKQDESGMPNNRFLAERTGGTYSTLKVQPAELEDSGVYFCASSHHWTPGTGGTDTQYFGPGTRLTVL.

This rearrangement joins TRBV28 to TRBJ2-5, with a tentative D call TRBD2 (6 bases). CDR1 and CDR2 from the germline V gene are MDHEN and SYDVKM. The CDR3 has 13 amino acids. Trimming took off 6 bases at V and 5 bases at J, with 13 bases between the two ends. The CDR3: CASSLGGLETQYF. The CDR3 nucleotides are TGTGCCAGCAGCCTTGGAGGGCTGGAGACCCAGTACTTC.

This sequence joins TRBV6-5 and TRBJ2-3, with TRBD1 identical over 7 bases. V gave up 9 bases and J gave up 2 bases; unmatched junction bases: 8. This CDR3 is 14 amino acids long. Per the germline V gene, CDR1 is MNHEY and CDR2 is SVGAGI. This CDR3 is CASSPGQTTDTQYF. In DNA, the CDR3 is TGTGCCAGTTCGCCGGGACAGACCACAGATACGCAGTATTTT.

CDR3 in amino acids: CASYGGGNQPQHF. The CDR3 region has the DNA TGTGCCAGCTACGGGGGTGGCAATCAGCCCCAGCATTTT. J is TRBJ1-5 and V is TRBV12-3 or TRBV12-4, with D possibly TRBD1 on 5 matching bases. The CDR3 runs 13 residues. Trimming stripped 8 bases from V and 2 bases from J, with 10 bases between.